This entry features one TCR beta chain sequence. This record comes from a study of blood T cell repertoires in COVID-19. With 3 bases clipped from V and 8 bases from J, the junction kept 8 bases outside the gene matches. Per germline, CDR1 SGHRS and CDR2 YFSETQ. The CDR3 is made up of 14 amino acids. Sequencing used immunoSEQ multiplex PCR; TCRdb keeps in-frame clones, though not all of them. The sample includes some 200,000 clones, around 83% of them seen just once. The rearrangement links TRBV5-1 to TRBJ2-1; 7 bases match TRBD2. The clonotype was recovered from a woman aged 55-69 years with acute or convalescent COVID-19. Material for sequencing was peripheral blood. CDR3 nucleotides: TGCGCCAGCAGCTCCCGGAGCGGGAAGGATGAGCAGTTCTTC. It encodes CASSSRSGKDEQFF. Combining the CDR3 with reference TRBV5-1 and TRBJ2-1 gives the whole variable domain KAGVTQTPRYLIKTRGQQVTLSCSPISGHRSVSWYQQTPGQGLQFLFEYFSETQRNKGNFPGRFSGRQFSNSRSEMNVSTLELGDSALYLCASSSRSGKDEQFFGPGTRLTVL.